This is a list of T cell receptor beta chains from one sample in a study of regulatory and conventional T cells in RAG deficiency. The repertoire was sequenced with immunoSEQ multiplex PCR; TCRdb's copy has only in-frame clones and lacks some. The sample holds about 32,000 clones, over 75% seen once. The sample also formed part of further work on regulatory T cells.

Sequencing was performed on CD8+ T cells sorted from blood. The receptors come from a human donor in good health. The CDR3 runs from the conserved cysteine through the conserved F or W. D genes are given only for firm matches. Rows give clone size only sometimes, using once, few, many, or a class for an expanded clone.

V gene	clone size	D gene	J gene	CDR3 DNA	CDR3 protein
TRBV5-6	NA	NA	TRBJ2-7	TGTGCCAGCAGCTTAGGCGGCGGGGCAGGGTACTACGAGCAGTACTTC	CASSLGGGAGYYEQYF
TRBV5-1	once	NA	TRBJ2-7	TGCGCCAGCAGCTTGGGCGTCGGAATCTCCTACGAGCAGTACTTC	CASSLGVGISYEQYF
TRBV19	NA	NA	TRBJ2-6	TGTGCCAGTAGTATCGGGGGGGCCAACGTCCTGACTTTC	CASSIGGANVLTF
TRBV19	NA	NA	TRBJ1-1	TGTGCCAGTATGGCAGGTAGCAAAGCTGAAGCTTTCTTT	CASMAGSKAEAFF
TRBV4-1	NA	TRBD2	TRBJ2-3	TGCGCCAGCAGCCAAGATAGGGTAGCGGGAAGAGAAGATACGCAGTATTTT	CASSQDRVAGREDTQYF
TRBV27	NA	NA	TRBJ1-3	TGTGCCAGCAGTTTAGTAGCCAGAGGAAACACCATATATTTT	CASSLVARGNTIYF
TRBV28	NA	TRBD1	TRBJ1-1	TGTGCCAGCAGTCTACAGGGGCGGCACACTGAAGCTTTCTTT	CASSLQGRHTEAFF
TRBV19	NA	NA	TRBJ1-1	TGTGCCAGTAGTATATCTCGGGGTAACACTGAAGCTTTCTTT	CASSISRGNTEAFF
TRBV4-1	NA	NA	TRBJ2-2	TGCGCCAGCAGCCTCGGGACCACCGGGGAGCTGTTTTTT	CASSLGTTGELFF
TRBV2	NA	NA	TRBJ2-7	TGTGCCAGTCAACCGGACGAGTACTCCTACGAGCAGTACTTC	CASQPDEYSYEQYF
TRBV7-3	NA	TRBD2	TRBJ2-3	TGTGCCAGCAGCTTATTAGGACTAGCCGTCGAAGGAGATACGCAGTATTTT	CASSLLGLAVEGDTQYF
TRBV4-1	NA	TRBD1	TRBJ2-7	TGCGCCAGCAGCCAGCGTCGGGACAGGGGGATACACGAGCAGTACTTC	CASSQRRDRGIHEQYF
TRBV5-1	NA	NA	TRBJ2-3	TGCGCCAGCAGCTTGGAGAGGGGAGATACGCAGTATTTT	CASSLERGDTQYF
TRBV7-2	NA	NA	TRBJ2-7	TGTGCCAGCAGCCTAGGGATCAATACAGGGCACGGTGTGAAGCAGTACTTC	CASSLGINTGHGVKQYF
TRBV11-1	NA	TRBD2	TRBJ2-1	TGTGCCAGCAGCCCGGCGTGGCTAGCGGGAGGTCCCCAGTTCTTC	CASSPAWLAGGPQFF
TRBV28	NA	NA	TRBJ2-7	TGTGCCAGCAGTTTAGGGCCCTTCTACGAGCAGTACTTC	CASSLGPFYEQYF
TRBV6-5	NA	NA	TRBJ1-5	TGTGCCAGCAGTTATGGGGGGGCCGGACAGCCCCAGCATTTT	CASSYGGAGQPQHF
TRBV4-1	NA	TRBD1	TRBJ2-7	TGCGCCAGCAGCCCCGACAGGGTTAACGAGCAGTACTTC	CASSPDRVNEQYF
TRBV5-6	NA	NA	TRBJ1-1	TGTGCCAGCAGCTTGGAGGTAGGGAGAGAGACTGAAGCTTTCTTT	CASSLEVGRETEAFF
TRBV5-4	NA	NA	TRBJ1-1	TGTGCCAGCAGCTTGGCCGTGGAACGGCGTACTGAAGCTTTCTTT	CASSLAVERRTEAFF
TRBV7-6	NA	TRBD1	TRBJ2-1	TGTGCCAGCAGCTTAGGGACAGGGGCGTACTCCTACAATGAGCAGTTCTTC	CASSLGTGAYSYNEQFF
TRBV11-2	NA	TRBD1	TRBJ1-2	TGTGCCAGCAGCTTAGCAGGGACAGTGGCTGGCTACACCTTC	CASSLAGTVAGYTF
TRBV18	once	TRBD1	TRBJ1-4	TGTGCCAGCTCACAGGACAGGACAACTAATGAAAAACTGTTTTTT	CASSQDRTTNEKLFF
TRBV10-2	once	NA	TRBJ1-3	TGCGCCAGCGGAGACTCCGGGCCTCGGAACACCATATATTTT	CASGDSGPRNTIYF
TRBV6-1	NA	TRBD1	TRBJ1-1	TGTGCCAGCCGTGACGGGGTTGAAGGGGGCACTTTCACTGAAGCTTTCTTT	CASRDGVEGGTFTEAFF
TRBV7-8	medium-sized	NA	TRBJ2-7	TGTGCCAGCAGCTTTGGCTACCACGAGCAGTACTTC	CASSFGYHEQYF
TRBV5-1	NA	TRBD1	TRBJ2-7	TGCGCCAGCAGCTATGGACAGGGCGACGAGCAGTACTTC	CASSYGQGDEQYF
TRBV12-5	NA	TRBD1	TRBJ2-5	TGTGCTAGTGGTCTCTCCCCCGAGACAGGGGCGAGGGAGACCCAGTACTTC	CASGLSPETGARETQYF
TRBV6-6	NA	NA	TRBJ1-5	TGTGCCAGCTTTCAGGTCAGGGACAGCAATCAGCCCCAGCATTTT	CASFQVRDSNQPQHF
TRBV27	few	NA	TRBJ2-1	TGTGCCAGCAGTTTATCAGGAGCGGAGGCCTACAATGAGCAGTTCTTC	CASSLSGAEAYNEQFF
TRBV19	NA	NA	TRBJ1-1	TGTGCCAGTAGAGGGGGGGCTTTTTTTAGGAGGAACACTGAAGCTTTCTTT	CASRGGAFFRRNTEAFF
TRBV7-9	NA	TRBD1	TRBJ1-5	TGCGCCAGCAGCCTACAGGGGGCGGATCAGCCCCAGCATTTT	CASSLQGADQPQHF
TRBV30	once	NA	TRBJ1-3	TGTGCCTGGAGTATGGATAGCGGTAACTCTGGAAACACCATATATTTT	CAWSMDSGNSGNTIYF
TRBV29-1	NA	NA	TRBJ2-3	TGCAGCGTAGACAAAGGACTACACAGCACAGATACGCAGTATTTT	CSVDKGLHSTDTQYF
TRBV19	few	NA	TRBJ1-4	TGTGCCAGTAGTATAACTAATGAAAAACTGTTTTTT	CASSITNEKLFF
TRBV11-2	NA	NA	TRBJ2-1	TGTGCCAGCACCCTCCAGGGGAACTCCCAGGAGCAGTTCTTC	CASTLQGNSQEQFF
TRBV2	once	NA	TRBJ1-1	TGTGCCAGCAGTGTAGGAGGGAGGAACACTGAAGCTTTCTTT	CASSVGGRNTEAFF
TRBV6-5	NA	NA	TRBJ1-6	TGTGCCAGCGCTCTACAGGGAGGTTTACCCCTCCACTTT	CASALQGGLPLHF
TRBV9	NA	TRBD2	TRBJ2-2	TGTGCCAGCAACCCTAGCGGGAGGTCCGGGGAGCTGTTTTTT	CASNPSGRSGELFF
TRBV2	NA	NA	TRBJ2-1	TGTGCCAGCAGTGAAGGGGGAACCTCGTCGGATGAGCAGTTCTTC	CASSEGGTSSDEQFF
TRBV5-4	NA	NA	TRBJ2-1	TGTGCCAGCAGCTTGGAATGGGGGAACAATGAGCAGTTCTTC	CASSLEWGNNEQFF
TRBV18	NA	NA	TRBJ2-7	TGTGCCAGCTCACCACCGGGTGGTTCTTGGTCCGAGCAGTACTTC	CASSPPGGSWSEQYF
TRBV19	NA	NA	TRBJ2-7	TGTGCCAGTAGTAACGACTACGAGCAGTACTTC	CASSNDYEQYF
TRBV5-1	few	NA	TRBJ1-1	TGCGCCAGCAGCTTGGTCGGGGGGTTTCCGGGGAGGAGGAACACTGAAGCTTTCTTT	CASSLVGGFPGRRNTEAFF
TRBV7-3	NA	NA	TRBJ1-1	TGTGCCAGCAGCCCAGATAGGGGGAACACTGAAGCTTTCTTT	CASSPDRGNTEAFF
TRBV15	once	TRBD1	TRBJ2-5	TGTGCCACCAGCAGGACAGGGATTGGAGAGACCCAGTACTTC	CATSRTGIGETQYF
TRBV11-3	NA	TRBD2	TRBJ2-1	TGTGCCAGCAGCTTTGCCCTAGCGGGGGGATACAATGAGCAGTTCTTC	CASSFALAGGYNEQFF
TRBV27	once	NA	TRBJ2-1	TGTGCCAGCAGTTTAGGGCCTGTGCAGTTCTTC	CASSLGPVQFF
TRBV30	NA	NA	TRBJ1-5	TGTGCCTGGAGCTACGATGTGGGGGACAATCAGCCCCAGCATTTT	CAWSYDVGDNQPQHF
TRBV7-8	NA	NA	TRBJ1-1	TGTGCCAGCAGCTTCTTGACAACGAACACTGAAGCTTTCTTT	CASSFLTTNTEAFF
TRBV29-1	few	TRBD1	TRBJ2-3	TGCAGCGTTGAGACAGGGCGGGCAGATACGCAGTATTTT	CSVETGRADTQYF
TRBV27	NA	NA	TRBJ2-7	TGTGCCAGCAGTTTACAGGGTGGCGAGCAGTACTTC	CASSLQGGEQYF
TRBV5-4	NA	NA	TRBJ1-1	TGTGCCAGCAGCTACCGGGGGGGGAACACTGAAGCTTTCTTT	CASSYRGGNTEAFF
TRBV7-9	NA	NA	TRBJ2-7	TGTGCCAGCAGCACTACCATAGAGGCCGAGCAGCACTTC	CASSTTIEAEQHF
TRBV5-1	NA	NA	TRBJ1-1	TGCGCCAGCAGCTTGGCCACGGGCCGGGGGGATACTGAAGCTTTCTTT	CASSLATGRGDTEAFF
TRBV10-2	NA	NA	TRBJ2-1	TGCGCCAGCAGTGGGGGGGGCACCAGGTTTCAGTTCTTC	CASSGGGTRFQFF
TRBV5-1	NA	NA	TRBJ2-5	TGCGCCAGCAGCTCCCCGCGGGAGACCCAGTACTTC	CASSSPRETQYF
TRBV30	NA	NA	TRBJ2-1	TGTGCCTGGAGTTTAGGGTACAATGAGCAGTTCTTC	CAWSLGYNEQFF
TRBV6-4	NA	NA	TRBJ1-1	TGTGCCAGCAGTTGGGGACCGAACACTGAAGCTTTCTTT	CASSWGPNTEAFF
TRBV9	once	TRBD2	TRBJ2-7	TGTGCCAGCAGCGTAGCTGTAGCGGGAGTCTACGAGCAGTACTTC	CASSVAVAGVYEQYF